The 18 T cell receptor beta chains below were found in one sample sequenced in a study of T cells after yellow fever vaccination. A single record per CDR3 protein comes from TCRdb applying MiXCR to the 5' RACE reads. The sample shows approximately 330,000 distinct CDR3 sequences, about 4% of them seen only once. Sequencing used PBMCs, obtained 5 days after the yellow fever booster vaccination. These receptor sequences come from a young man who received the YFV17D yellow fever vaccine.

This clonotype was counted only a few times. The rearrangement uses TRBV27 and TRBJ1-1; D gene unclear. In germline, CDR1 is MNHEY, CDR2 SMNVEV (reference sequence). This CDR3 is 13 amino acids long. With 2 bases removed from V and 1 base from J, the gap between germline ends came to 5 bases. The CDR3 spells CASSLKPNTEAFF. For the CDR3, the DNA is TGTGCCAGCAGTTTAAAGCCGAACACTGAAGCTTTCTTT.

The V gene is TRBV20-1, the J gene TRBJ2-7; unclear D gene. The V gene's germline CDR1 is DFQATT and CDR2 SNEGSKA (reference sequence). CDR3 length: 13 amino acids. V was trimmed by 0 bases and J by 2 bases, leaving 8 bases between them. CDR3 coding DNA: TGCAGTGCTAGAGATCCGATGACCTACGAGCAGTACGTC. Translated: CSARDPMTYEQYV.

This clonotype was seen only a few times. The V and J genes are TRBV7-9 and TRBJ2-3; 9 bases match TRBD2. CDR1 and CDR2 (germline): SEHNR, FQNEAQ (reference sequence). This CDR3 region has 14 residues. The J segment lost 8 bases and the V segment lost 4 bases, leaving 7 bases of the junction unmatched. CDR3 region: CASSSGLATPTQYF. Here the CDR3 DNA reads TGTGCCAGCAGCTCTGGACTAGCGACTCCTACGCAGTATTTT.

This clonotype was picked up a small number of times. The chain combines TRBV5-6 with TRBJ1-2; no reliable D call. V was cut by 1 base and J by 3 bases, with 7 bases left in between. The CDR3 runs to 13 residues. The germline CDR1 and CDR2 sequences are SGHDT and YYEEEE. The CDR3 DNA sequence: TGTGCCAGCAGCTTGAGCCAGTACTATGGCTACACCTTC. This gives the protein CASSLSQYYGYTF.

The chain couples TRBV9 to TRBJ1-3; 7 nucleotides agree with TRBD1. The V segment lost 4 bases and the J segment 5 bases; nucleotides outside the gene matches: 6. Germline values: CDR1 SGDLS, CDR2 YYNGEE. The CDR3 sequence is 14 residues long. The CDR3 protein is CASSPPGGRNTIYF. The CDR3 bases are TGTGCCAGCAGCCCTCCAGGGGGTAGAAACACCATATATTTT.

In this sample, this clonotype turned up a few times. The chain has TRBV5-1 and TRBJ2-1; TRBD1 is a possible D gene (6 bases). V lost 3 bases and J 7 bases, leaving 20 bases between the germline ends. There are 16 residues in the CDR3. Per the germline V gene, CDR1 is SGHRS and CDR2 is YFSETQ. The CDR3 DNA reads TGCGCCAGCAGCTCAGGGGTAGGGACGGTCATAAATGAGCAGTTCTTC. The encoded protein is CASSSGVGTVINEQFF.

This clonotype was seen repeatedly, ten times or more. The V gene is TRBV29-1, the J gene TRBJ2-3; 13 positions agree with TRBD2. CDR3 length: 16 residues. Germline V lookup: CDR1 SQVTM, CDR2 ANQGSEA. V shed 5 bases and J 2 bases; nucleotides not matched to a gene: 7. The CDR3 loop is CSVQPTSGGPTDTQYF. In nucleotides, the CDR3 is TGCAGCGTTCAACCGACTAGCGGGGGGCCCACAGATACGCAGTATTTT.

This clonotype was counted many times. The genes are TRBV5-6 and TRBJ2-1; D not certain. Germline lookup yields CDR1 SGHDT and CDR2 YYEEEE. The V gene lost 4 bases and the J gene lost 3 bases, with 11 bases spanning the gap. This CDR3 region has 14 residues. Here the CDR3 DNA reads TGTGCCAGCAGCCTTGTGGAGAGCTACAATGAGCAGTTCTTC. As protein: CASSLVESYNEQFF.

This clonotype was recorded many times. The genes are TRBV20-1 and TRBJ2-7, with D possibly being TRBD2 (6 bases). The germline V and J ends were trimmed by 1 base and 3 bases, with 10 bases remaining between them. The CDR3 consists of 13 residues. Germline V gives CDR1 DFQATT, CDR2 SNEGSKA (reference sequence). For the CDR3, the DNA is TGCAGTGCTAGAGGGGGAGGCCGCTACGAGCAGTACTTC. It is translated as CSARGGGRYEQYF.

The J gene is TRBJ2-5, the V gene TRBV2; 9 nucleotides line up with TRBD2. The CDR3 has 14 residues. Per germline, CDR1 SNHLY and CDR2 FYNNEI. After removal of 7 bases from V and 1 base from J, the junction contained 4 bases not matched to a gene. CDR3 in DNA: TGTGCCAGCAAAGCGGGGGGTGTCCAAGAGACCCAGTACTTC. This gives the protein CASKAGGVQETQYF.

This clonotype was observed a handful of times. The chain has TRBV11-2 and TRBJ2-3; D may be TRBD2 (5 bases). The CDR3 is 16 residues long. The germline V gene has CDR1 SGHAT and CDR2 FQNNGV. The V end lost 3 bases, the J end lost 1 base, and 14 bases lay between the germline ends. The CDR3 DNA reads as TGTGCCAGCAGCTTGAGTATCGGGGTGGGCACAGATACGCAGTATTTT. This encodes CASSLSIGVGTDTQYF.

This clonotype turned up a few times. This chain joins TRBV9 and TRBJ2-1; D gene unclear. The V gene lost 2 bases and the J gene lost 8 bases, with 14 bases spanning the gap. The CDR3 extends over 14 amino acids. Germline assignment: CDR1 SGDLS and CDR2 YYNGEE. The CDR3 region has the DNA TGTGCCAGCAGCGTTCTGACTGGCGCCGATGAGCAGTTCTTC. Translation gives CASSVLTGADEQFF.

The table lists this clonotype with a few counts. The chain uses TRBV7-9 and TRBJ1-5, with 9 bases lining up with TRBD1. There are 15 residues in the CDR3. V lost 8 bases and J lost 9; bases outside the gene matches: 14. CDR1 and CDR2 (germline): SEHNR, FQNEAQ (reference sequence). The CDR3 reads CASSGTGPFYPPQHF. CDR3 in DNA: TGTGCCAGCTCCGGGACAGGGCCTTTCTATCCGCCCCAGCATTTT.

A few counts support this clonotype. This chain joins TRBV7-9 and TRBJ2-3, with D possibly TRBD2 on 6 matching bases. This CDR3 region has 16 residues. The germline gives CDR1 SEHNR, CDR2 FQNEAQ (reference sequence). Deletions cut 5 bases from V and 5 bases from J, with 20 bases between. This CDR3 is CASSPPGYTEGDTQYF. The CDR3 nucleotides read TGTGCCAGCAGCCCCCCGGGTTACACGGAGGGAGATACGCAGTATTTT. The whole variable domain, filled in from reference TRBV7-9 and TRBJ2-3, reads DTGVSQNPRHKITKRGQNVTFRCDPISEHNRLYWYRQTLGQGPEFLTYFQNEAQLEKSRLLSDRFSAERPKGSFSTLEIQRTEQGDSAMYLCASSPPGYTEGDTQYFGPGTRLTVL.

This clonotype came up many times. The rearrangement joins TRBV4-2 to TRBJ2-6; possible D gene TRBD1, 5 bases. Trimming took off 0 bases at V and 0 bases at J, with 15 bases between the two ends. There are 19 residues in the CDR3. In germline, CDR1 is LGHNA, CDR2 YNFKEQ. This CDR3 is CASSQEAGSRASGANVLTF. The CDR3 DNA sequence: TGTGCCAGCAGCCAAGAGGCAGGGTCCCGGGCCTCTGGGGCCAACGTCCTGACTTTC.

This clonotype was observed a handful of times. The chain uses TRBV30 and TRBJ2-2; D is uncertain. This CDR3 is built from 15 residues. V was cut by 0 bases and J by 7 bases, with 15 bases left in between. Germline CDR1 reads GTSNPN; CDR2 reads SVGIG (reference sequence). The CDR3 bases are TGTGCCTGGAGTGTACCGGTCCGGCTCAACGGGGAGCTGTTTTTT. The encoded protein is CAWSVPVRLNGELFF.

The CDR3 sequence is CASRSRGGETQYF. In DNA, the CDR3 is TGTGCCAGTAGATCACGCGGGGGAGAGACCCAGTACTTC. The chain uses TRBV19 and TRBJ2-5; 7 bases map to TRBD2. Germline CDR1 and CDR2: LNHDA and SQIVND (reference sequence). V gave up 6 bases and J gave up 4 bases; unmatched junction bases: 5. This CDR3 is built from 13 residues.

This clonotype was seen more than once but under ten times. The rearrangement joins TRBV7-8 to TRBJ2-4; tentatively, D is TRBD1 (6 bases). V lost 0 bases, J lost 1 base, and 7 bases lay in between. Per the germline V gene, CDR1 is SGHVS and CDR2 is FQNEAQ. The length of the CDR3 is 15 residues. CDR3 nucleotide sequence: TGTGCCAGCAGCTTAGCGGGGGCTGCCAAAAACATTCAGTACTTC. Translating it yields CASSLAGAAKNIQYF.